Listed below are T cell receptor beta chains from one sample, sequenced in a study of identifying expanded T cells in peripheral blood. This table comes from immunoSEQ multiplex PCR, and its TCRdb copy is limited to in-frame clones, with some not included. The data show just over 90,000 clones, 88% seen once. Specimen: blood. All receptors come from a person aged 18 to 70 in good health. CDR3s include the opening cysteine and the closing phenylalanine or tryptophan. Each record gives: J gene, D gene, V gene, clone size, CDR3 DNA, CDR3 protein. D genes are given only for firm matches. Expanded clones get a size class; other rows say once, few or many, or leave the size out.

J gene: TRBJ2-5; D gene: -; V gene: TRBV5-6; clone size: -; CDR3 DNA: TGTGCCAGCAGCGGCGGGGTCCAAGAGACCCAGTACTTC; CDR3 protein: CASSGGVQETQYF
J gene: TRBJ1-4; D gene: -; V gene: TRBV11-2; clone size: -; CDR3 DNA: TGTGCCAGCAGCTTAGATCGTATCAGGGGAATAGATGAAAAACTGTTTTTT; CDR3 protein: CASSLDRIRGIDEKLFF
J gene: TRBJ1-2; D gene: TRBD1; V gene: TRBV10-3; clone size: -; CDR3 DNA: TGTGCCATCAGTCCGGGACAGGGGTCCGACTATGGCTACACCTTC; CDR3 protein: CAISPGQGSDYGYTF
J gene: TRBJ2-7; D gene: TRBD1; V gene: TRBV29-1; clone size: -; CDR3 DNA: TGCAGCGTTGGGAACAGGGGACCCTACGAGCAGTACTTC; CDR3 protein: CSVGNRGPYEQYF
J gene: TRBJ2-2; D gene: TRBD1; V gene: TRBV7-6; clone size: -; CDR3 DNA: TGTGCCAGCAGCTCTACAGGGGCCAACACCGGGGAGCTGTTTTTT; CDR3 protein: CASSSTGANTGELFF
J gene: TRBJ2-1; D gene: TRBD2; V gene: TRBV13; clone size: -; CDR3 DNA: TGTGCCAGCAGCGGTTCTAGCGGGGTGACCTACAATGAGCAGTTCTTC; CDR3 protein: CASSGSSGVTYNEQFF
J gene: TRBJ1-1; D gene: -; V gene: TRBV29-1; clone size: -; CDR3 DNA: TGCAACTCACCCGGGGACGGATCGAACACTGAAGCTTTCTTT; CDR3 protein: CNSPGDGSNTEAFF
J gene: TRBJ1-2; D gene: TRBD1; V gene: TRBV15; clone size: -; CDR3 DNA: TGTGCCACCAGCAGAGATTTCGGCAGGGGGCCTGATGGCTACACCTTC; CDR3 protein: CATSRDFGRGPDGYTF
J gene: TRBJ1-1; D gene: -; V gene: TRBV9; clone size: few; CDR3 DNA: TGTGCCAGCAGCGTAGATGCCAAAGGGGCGGTTGGAGCTTTCTTT; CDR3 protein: CASSVDAKGAVGAFF
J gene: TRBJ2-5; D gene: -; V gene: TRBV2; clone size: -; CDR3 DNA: TGTGCCAGCAGTGTCTCGCGGTCCCAAGAGACCCAGTACTTC; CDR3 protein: CASSVSRSQETQYF